This T cell receptor (beta chain) was sequenced for a study of T cell responses to AZD1222 COVID-19 vaccine (dated by TCRdb to about 2021). Concerning the study at large: Because spike-specific TCR depth and breadth did not differ between the two schedules, AZD1222 recipients who got a second dose at roughly 4 weeks were pooled with those who got a second dose at roughly 12 weeks. TCR sequencing covered 230 or so trial participants: approximately 200 given two doses of AZD1222 and 26 given two doses of MenACWY control vaccine. Trial participants were enrolled by age into subgroups of 18-55, 56-69 and 70-plus years, and 148, 28 and 57 TCR-sequenced participants, respectively, were included in these subgroups. What the research found in general, with its limitations: In the small 56-69-year group, the increase in depth fell short of significance, most likely because of low power. Participants were mostly white British, with more females than males. The authors suggested clonal diversity may have been underestimated. Because no samples from the day 14 peak response were available, repertoires could be characterized only after the peak T cell response. Reportedly, almost half of the unique spike-specific TCRs recognized epitopes lying outside the regions that are mutated in the B.1.351 and B.1.1.7 variants. The vaccine-associated CD4 TCRs covered the entire spike protein, and the dominant responses fell in regions 160-218 and 743-854. Only a handful of AZD1222 recipients were SARS-CoV-2 seropositive at baseline, limiting conclusions about previously exposed vaccinees. A significant rise in spike-specific TCR breadth and depth was observed after two AZD1222 doses relative to day 0 and relative to MenACWY recipients.

The intended sense of this specimen's time point label: baseline before first vaccination. Vaccinee samples were obtained from the UK trials COV001 and COV002, which included a single-blind randomized controlled phase 2/3 trial of AZD1222 (ChAdOx1 nCoV-19) in healthy adults. For TCRbeta chain sequencing, PBMC samples from trial participants were taken at day 0 and at day 28 after the second dose. The CDR3 regions of human TCRbeta chains were subjected to immunosequencing. In the original analysis: Repertoire TCRs were checked for matches against a reference library of SARS-CoV-2-specific TCRs that had been generated using the MIRA antigen-specificity platform. Breadth meant the fraction of unique TCRs that were SARS-CoV-2-associated, whereas depth meant the fraction of total T cells that were SARS-CoV-2-associated. Using the MIRA data, every spike-specific TCR was mapped to the spike region that the TCR reacted to and assigned to either a CD4 or a CD8 class. Log10-transformed breadth and depth values were compared by one-way ANOVA with Sidak's multiple comparisons tests. TCRdb carries this immuneACCESS record with in-frame sequences only. Its versions omit some clonotypes, under half of them owing to an unresolved V gene in the studies checked, with the rest unexplained. The DNA gave D and trimming, while V, J and clone size come from that table. For this sample there are about 130,000 clones; 93% appear just once. 3.1% of the sample is taken by the ten largest.

Concerning this clone itself: What this receptor recognizes is not known. No clone much larger than this one lies a single base away; base qualities are absent.

Source: peripheral blood, taken on day 0 of AZD1222 vaccination. The receptor's source is an adult in good health.

The DNA is as follows: TGTGCCAGCAGCGAGCGTGTGAACACTGAAGCTTTCTTT. Its translation reads: CASSERVNTEAFF. The V gene is TRBV9 and the J gene is TRBJ1-1, with no confidently assigned D gene. V drops 3 bases and J drops 0 bases, leaving 6 bases in between. Including cysteine and phenylalanine, the CDR3 has 13 amino acids. The CDR3 DNA has 39 bases and is translated from base 1. The germline V gene supplies CDR1 SGDLS and CDR2 YYNGEE. With the rest looked up from the reference TRBV9 and TRBJ1-1 genes rather than sequenced, the full variable domain is DSGVTQTPKHLITATGQRVTLRCSPRSGDLSVYWYQQSLDQGLQFLIQYYNGEERAKGNILERFSAQQFPDLHSELNLSSLELGDSALYFCASSERVNTEAFFGQGTRLTVV.